Sequencing of this T cell receptor beta chain was carried out in a study of blood T cell repertoires in COVID-19. Turning to the study itself: Nucleic acid was either cDNA or gDNA, and it came from T cells, B-cell-depleted T cells, or PBMCs.

Germline V CDR1 and CDR2: SGDLS, YYNGEE. Trimming removed 4 bases from V and 7 bases from J; junction bases left unmatched: 8. The CDR3 contains 15 residues. In the original workflow: Cell counts per sample came from amplifying reference gene primers. Measured with immunoSEQ multiplex PCR; TCRdb has only the in-frame clones, and not every one. V and J calls and clone size are copied from that table; D and trimming were computed from the DNA. In the table there are around 130,000 clones, 86% of which are singletons. The genes are TRBV9 and TRBJ2-2; 9 bases map to TRBD2. The receptor comes from a woman between 45 and 60 years old who had recovered from COVID-19. Sequences were obtained from peripheral blood. The CDR3 nucleotides are TGTGCCAGCAGCTCGAGGGTTAGCGGGGGCGGGGAGCTGTTTTTT. Encoded protein: CASSSRVSGGGELFF.